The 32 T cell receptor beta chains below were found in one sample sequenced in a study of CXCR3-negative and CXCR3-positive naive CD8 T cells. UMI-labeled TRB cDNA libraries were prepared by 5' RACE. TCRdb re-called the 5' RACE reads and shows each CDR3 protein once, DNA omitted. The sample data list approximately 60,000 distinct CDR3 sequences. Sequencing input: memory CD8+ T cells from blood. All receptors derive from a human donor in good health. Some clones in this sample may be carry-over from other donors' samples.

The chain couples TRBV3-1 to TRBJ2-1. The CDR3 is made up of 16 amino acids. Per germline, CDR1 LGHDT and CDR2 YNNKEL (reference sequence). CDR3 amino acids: CASSQDLASSYNEQFF.

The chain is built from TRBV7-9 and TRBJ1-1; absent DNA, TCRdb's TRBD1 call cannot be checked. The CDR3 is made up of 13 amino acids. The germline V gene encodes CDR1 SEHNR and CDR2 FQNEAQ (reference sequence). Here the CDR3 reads CASSPAGTGEAFF.

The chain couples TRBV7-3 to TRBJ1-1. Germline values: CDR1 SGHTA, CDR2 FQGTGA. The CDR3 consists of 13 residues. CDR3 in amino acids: CASSRNTYTEAFF. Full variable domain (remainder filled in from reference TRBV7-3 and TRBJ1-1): GAGVSQTPSNKVTEKGKYVELRCDPISGHTALYWYRQSLGQGPEFLIYFQGTGAADDSGLPNDRFFAVRPEGSVSTLKIQRTERGDSAVYLCASSRNTYTEAFFGQGTRLTVV.

CDR3: CSVDSRTWKQFF. The J gene is TRBJ2-1, the V gene TRBV29-1; TCRdb gives TRBD2 as the D gene, but with no DNA this cannot be confirmed. The CDR3 spans 12 residues. Germline V gene sequence: CDR1 SQVTM, CDR2 ANQGSEA.

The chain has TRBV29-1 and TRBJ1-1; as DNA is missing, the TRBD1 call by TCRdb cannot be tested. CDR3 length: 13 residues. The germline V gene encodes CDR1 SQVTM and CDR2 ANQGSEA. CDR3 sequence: CSVERGSGTEAFF.

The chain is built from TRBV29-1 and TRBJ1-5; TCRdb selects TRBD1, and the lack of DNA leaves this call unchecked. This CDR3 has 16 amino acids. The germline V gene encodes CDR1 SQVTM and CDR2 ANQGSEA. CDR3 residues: CSDPTKGQGVTRPQHF.

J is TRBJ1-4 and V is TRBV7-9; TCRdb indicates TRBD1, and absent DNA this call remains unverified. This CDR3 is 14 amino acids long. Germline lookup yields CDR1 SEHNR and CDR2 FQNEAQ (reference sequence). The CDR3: CASSLRRGDEKLFF.

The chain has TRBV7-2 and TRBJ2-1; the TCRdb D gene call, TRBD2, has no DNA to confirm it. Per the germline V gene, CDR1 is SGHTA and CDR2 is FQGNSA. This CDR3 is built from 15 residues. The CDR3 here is CASSWASGGANEQFF.

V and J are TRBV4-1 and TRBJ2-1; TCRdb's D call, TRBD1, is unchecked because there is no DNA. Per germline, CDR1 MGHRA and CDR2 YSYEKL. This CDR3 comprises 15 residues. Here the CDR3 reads CASSQDGQGAREQFF.

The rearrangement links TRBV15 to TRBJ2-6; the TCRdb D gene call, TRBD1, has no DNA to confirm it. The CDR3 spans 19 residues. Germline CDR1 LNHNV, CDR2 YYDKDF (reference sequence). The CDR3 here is CATSRVTGTGVSGANVLTF.

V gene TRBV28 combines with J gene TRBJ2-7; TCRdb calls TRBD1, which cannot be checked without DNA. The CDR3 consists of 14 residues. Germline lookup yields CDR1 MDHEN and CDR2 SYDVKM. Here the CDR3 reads CASRPRQGAYEQYF.

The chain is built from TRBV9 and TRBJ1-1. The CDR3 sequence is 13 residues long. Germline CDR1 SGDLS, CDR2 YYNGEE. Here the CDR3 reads CARTKAVNTEAFF.

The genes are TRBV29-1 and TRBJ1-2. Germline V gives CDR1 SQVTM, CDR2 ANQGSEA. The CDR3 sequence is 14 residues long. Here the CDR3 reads CSVDVADLNYGYTF.

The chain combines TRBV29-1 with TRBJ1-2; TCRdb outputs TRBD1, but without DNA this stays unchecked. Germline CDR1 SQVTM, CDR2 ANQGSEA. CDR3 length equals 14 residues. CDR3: CSVDGTEEDYGYTF.

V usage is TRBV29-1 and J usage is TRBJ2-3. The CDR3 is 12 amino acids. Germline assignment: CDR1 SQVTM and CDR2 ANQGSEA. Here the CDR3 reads CSSRSSMDTQYF.

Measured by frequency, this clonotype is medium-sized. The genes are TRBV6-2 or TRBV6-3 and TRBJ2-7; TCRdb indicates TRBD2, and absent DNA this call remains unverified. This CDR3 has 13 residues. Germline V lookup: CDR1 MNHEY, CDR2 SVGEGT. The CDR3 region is CASGEGENDEQYF.

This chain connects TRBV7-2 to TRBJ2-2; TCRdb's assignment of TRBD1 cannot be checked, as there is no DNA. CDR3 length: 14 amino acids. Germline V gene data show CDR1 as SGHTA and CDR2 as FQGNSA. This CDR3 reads CASSLRGHTGELFF.

CDR3 residues: CASSPRQVDTQYF. The chain carries TRBV7-9 and TRBJ2-3; lacking DNA, the TRBD1 call made by TCRdb goes unchecked. Looked up from germline, CDR1 is SEHNR and CDR2 is FQNEAQ (reference sequence). The CDR3 spans 13 residues.

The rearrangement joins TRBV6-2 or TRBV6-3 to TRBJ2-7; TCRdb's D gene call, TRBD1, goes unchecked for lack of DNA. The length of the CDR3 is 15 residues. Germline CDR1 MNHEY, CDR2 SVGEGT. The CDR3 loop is CASSYAGGSSYEQYF.

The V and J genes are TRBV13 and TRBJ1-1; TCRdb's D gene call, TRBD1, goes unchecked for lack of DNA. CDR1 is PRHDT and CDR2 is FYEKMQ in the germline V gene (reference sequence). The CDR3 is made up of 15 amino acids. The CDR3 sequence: CASSERQGLNTEAFF. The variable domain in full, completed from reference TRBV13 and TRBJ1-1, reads AAGVIQSPRHLIKEKRETATLKCYPIPRHDTVYWYQQGPGQDPQFLISFYEKMQSDKGSIPDRFSAQQFSDYHSELNMSSLELGDSALYFCASSERQGLNTEAFFGQGTRLTVV.

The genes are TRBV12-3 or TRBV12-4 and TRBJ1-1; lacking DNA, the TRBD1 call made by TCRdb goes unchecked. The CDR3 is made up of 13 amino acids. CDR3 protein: CASSRQRNTEAFF.

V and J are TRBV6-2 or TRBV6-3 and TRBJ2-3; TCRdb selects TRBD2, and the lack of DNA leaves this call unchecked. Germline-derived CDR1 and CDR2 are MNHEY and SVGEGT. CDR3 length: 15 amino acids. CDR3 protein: CASSLYRDSLDTQYF.

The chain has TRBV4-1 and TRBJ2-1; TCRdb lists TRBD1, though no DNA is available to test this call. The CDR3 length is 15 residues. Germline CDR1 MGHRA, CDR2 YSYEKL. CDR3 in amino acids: CASSPLIRGGVEQFF.

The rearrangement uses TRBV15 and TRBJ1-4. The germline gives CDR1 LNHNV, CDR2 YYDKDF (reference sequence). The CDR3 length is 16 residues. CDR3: CATSPITDLAGEKLFF.

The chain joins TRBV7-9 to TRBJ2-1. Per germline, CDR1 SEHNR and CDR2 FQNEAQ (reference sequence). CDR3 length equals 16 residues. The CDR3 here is CASSPKEYSSYNEQFF.

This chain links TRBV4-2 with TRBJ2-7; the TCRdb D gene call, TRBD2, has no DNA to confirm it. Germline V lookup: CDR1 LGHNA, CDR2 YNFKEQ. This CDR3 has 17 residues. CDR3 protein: CASSSLAGNQNPYEQYF.

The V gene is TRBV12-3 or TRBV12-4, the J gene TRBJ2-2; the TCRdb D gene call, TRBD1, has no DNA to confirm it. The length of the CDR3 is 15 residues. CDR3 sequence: CASSGGLDNTGELFF.

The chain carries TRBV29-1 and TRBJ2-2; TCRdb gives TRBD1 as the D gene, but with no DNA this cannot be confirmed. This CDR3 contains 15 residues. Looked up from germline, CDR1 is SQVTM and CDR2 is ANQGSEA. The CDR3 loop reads CSVELSGKTTGELFF.

The CDR3: CASSFPGSYEQYF. The J gene is TRBJ2-7, the V gene TRBV11-3. CDR1 and CDR2 (germline): SGHNT, YENEEA. This CDR3 is built from 13 residues.

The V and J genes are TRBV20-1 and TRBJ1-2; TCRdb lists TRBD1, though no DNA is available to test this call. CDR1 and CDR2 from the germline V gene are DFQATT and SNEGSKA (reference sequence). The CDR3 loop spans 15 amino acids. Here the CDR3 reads CSARPGTDPNYGYTF.

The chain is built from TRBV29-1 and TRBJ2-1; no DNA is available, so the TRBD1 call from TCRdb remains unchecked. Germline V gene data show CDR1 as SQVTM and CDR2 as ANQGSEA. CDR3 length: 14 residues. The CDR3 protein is CSVEELGTGNEQFF.

CDR3 sequence reads: CSLRTDSSYNEQFF. The rearrangement joins TRBV29-1 to TRBJ2-1. Germline CDR1 and CDR2: SQVTM and ANQGSEA. There are 14 residues in the CDR3.